This T cell receptor beta chain is drawn from a study of glioma-infiltrating T cells. Study-wide points: Gliomas, especially low-grade, showed above-expected tissue-blood divergence; non-neoplastic patients showed below. Very few CDR3 sequences were shared between tissue and blood.

This clonotype was seen ten or more times. Its antigen is undetermined. V lost 5 bases and J lost 4, with 12 bases in between. This CDR3 has 13 amino acids. Germline CDR1 and CDR2: SGHVS and FNYEAQ. Amplification of TCR alpha and beta CDR3 regions from RNA used iRepertoire nested multiplex PCR. For one-step reverse transcription and amplification, 100-400 ng of tissue mRNA or PBMC total RNA was used. TCRdb passed the multiplex PCR reads through MiXCR, listing each CDR3 protein once. The sample records around 21,000 distinct CDR3 sequences, approximately 25% being singletons. Source material: glioma tissue, nonneoplastic brain tissue, or PBMCs (not recorded which). V gene TRBV7-6 combines with J gene TRBJ2-7; unclear D gene. The TCR was taken from a human donor with low-grade glioma or glioblastoma, undergoing nonglioma brain surgery, or in good health (not recorded which). CDR3: CASSLSREYEQYF. For the CDR3, the DNA is TGTGCCAGCAGCCTTTCTCGCGAATACGAGCAGTACTTC.